This T cell receptor beta chain came from a study of PD-L1 blockade in urothelial cancer. Background on the study: Administration of atezolizumab to patients began around 2014, at 1,200 mg intravenously every 3 weeks. Males with urothelial cancer arising in the bladder constituted about nine tenths of the roughly 30 patients. Each patient had 0 to 3 earlier chemotherapy regimens. Each blood sample yielded a median of about 150,000 T cells.

CDR1 is GTSNPN, CDR2 SVGIG, per germline (reference sequence). V lost 4 bases, J lost 6 bases, and 5 bases stayed unmatched. The CDR3 spans 12 residues. Assay: immunoSEQ multiplex PCR; the TCRdb copy retains only in-frame clones and omits some. The table has tens of thousands of clones, about four fifths seen once. The sample's time point: pretreatment peripheral blood. Here the sequenced sample was PBMCs, taken around atezolizumab (anti-PD-L1) treatment. This sequence was found in a man between 65 and 85 years old with urothelial cancer. The J gene is TRBJ1-1, the V gene TRBV30; 7 bases line up with TRBD1. As DNA, the CDR3 is TGTGCCTGGACCACAGGGGAAGCTGAAGCTTTCTTT. This sequence encodes CAWTTGEAEAFF.